This TCR beta chain was captured in a study of neoadjuvant anti-PD-1 for oral cavity cancer. Study-wide context: Patients without progression got a fourth dose around day 43.

CDR1 is LGHNA and CDR2 is YNFKEQ in the germline V gene. The CDR3 is made up of 17 amino acids. The V and J ends lost 0 bases and 2 bases respectively, with 15 bases between them. Survey sequencing of tumors mostly used 4 to 5.5 ug DNA, two replicates. TCRdb keeps only in-frame clones here, not all; method: immunoSEQ multiplex PCR. The table records approximately 12,000 clones, around 56% of them present only once. Stage II-IVA oral cavity squamous cell carcinoma was new and untreated by systemic or radiation therapy. This sequence was found in a person aged 35-79 years with oral cavity squamous cell carcinoma. Source: tumor tissue, taken before nivolumab (anti-PD-1) treatment. The V gene is TRBV4-2, the J gene TRBJ2-3; perhaps TRBD2 as D (5 bases). CDR3 sequence: CASSQDPSASHTDTQYF. CDR3 DNA sequence: TGTGCCAGCAGCCAAGATCCTTCCGCTAGCCACACAGATACGCAGTATTTT.